The clone carrying this T cell receptor (beta chain) has just a few counts. TCRdb re-analysed the RT-PCR reads in MiXCR, keeping a single row per CDR3 protein. This sample has about 680,000 distinct CDR3 sequences; approximately 15% occur once, and the top ten carry 3.6%. Per germline, CDR1 SGHAT and CDR2 FQNNGV. V lost 5 bases and J 7 bases, leaving 19 bases between the germline ends. The CDR3 has 15 residues. The receptor was isolated from a female donor in good health, serving as a healthy control. The chain carries TRBV11-2 and TRBJ2-3; unclear D gene. Sequencing was done on a sample of memory CD4+ T cells from blood. The CDR3, as DNA: TGTGCCAGCAGCGCCGGTCCCCAAGGTGGGAATACGCAGTATTTT. Protein product: CASSAGPQGGNTQYF.